The T cell receptor (beta chain) described here comes from a study of blood T cells in healthy people across ages. Germline-derived CDR1 and CDR2 are KGHDR and SFDVKD. With 3 bases removed from V and 5 bases from J, the gap between germline ends came to 6 bases. The CDR3 has 12 amino acids. The use of a sample-barcoded 5' primer and a J-beta primer mix characterized a second PCR of 7 to 11 cycles. TCRdb re-derived calls from the 5' RACE reads in MiXCR, one entry per CDR3 protein. This sample yields about 800,000 distinct CDR3 sequences, of which more than 20% are seen a single time; roughly 3.8% belongs to the top ten. Donors ranged from roughly 6 to 90 years old and were healthy Caucasians in Russia. Roughly 10 milliliters of peripheral blood were drawn from each donor. These same data were also listed under a study on T cells of mothers and their children. That paper notes: Donation came from three healthy Caucasian mothers together with their six children. Within related and unrelated pairs, thymic selection shapes TCR recombination output in a similar way.

V gene TRBV24-1 combines with J gene TRBJ1-1, with D perhaps TRBD1 (5 bases). The TCR was taken from a boy aged 5-17 years in good health. Material for sequencing was blood. The CDR3 DNA is TGTGCCACCAGTGATGGGGCTACTGAAGCTTTCTTT. Its protein product is CATSDGATEAFF.